This is a list of T cell receptor beta chains from one sample in a study of blood T cell repertoires in COVID-19. Sequencing was performed with immunoSEQ multiplex PCR; in TCRdb, only in-frame clones are kept and a portion is missing. The sample contains about 240,000 clones, 80% to 90% of which appear only once. What was sequenced was PBMCs or T cells enriched from blood (not recorded which). The receptors derive from a woman between 25 and 40 years old with acute COVID-19. Each CDR3 is given with its conserved first and last residue. Each record gives: clone size, D gene, J gene, V gene, CDR3 protein, CDR3 DNA. D genes are given only for firm matches. A row's size may be missing; if present it is once, few, many or a size class.

>-|-|TRBJ1-1|TRBV9
CASSGPMNTEAFF
TGTGCCAGCAGTGGGCCGATGAACACTGAAGCTTTCTTT
>-|TRBD2|TRBJ2-3|TRBV19
CASSVGGGLVHTQYF
TGTGCCAGTAGTGTCGGGGGGGGGTTGGTACATACGCAGTATTTT
>-|-|TRBJ2-6|TRBV5-7
CASSLERVGANVLTF
TGTGCCAGCAGCTTGGAGAGGGTCGGGGCCAACGTCCTGACTTTC
>few|-|TRBJ1-1|TRBV6-5
CASTPTGLNTEAFF
TGTGCCAGCACTCCCACAGGGTTGAACACTGAAGCTTTCTTT
>-|TRBD1|TRBJ1-2|TRBV7-2
CASTQGGQGLSNYGYTF
TGTGCCAGCACCCAAGGGGGACAGGGGCTTTCTAACTATGGCTACACCTTC
>-|-|TRBJ2-1|TRBV9
CASSVIDSSAYNEQFF
TGTGCCAGCAGCGTAATTGACTCATCCGCCTACAATGAGCAGTTCTTC
>-|-|TRBJ2-5|TRBV11-2
CASSRTTGSGETQYF
TGTGCCAGCAGCCGAACCACAGGGTCCGGAGAGACCCAGTACTTC
>-|TRBD1|TRBJ2-1|TRBV11-3
CASSATGVMGGNEQFF
TGTGCCAGCAGCGCCACAGGGGTAATGGGCGGCAATGAGCAGTTCTTC
>-|TRBD1|TRBJ1-5|TRBV7-9
CASSPGDRGLQPQHF
TGTGCCAGCAGCCCCGGAGACAGGGGGCTTCAGCCCCAGCATTTT
>once|-|TRBJ2-1|TRBV19
CASSKGHSSSYNEQFF
TGTGCCAGTAGTAAGGGACATTCGAGCTCCTACAATGAGCAGTTCTTC
>-|-|TRBJ2-7|TRBV19
CASSPGTTYEQYF
TGTGCCAGTTCTCCCGGGACAACCTACGAGCAGTACTTC
>-|-|TRBJ2-2|TRBV5-6
CASSLVAAQNTGELFF
TGTGCCAGCAGCTTGGTGGCGGCCCAAAACACCGGGGAGCTGTTTTTT
>-|TRBD2|TRBJ2-5|TRBV10-1
CASSEGTSSIETQYF
TGCGCCAGCAGTGAGGGGACTAGCTCCATCGAGACCCAGTACTTC
>once|TRBD2|TRBJ2-5|TRBV10-1
CASSEVAGPQETQYF
TGCGCCAGCAGTGAAGTAGCGGGGCCCCAAGAGACCCAGTACTTC